Following are 5 T cell receptor beta chains from one sample sequenced in a study of blood T cell repertoires in COVID-19. TCRdb's copy holds only in-frame clones and misses some; the assay was immunoSEQ multiplex PCR. The sample holds about 26,000 clones, approximately 72% seen once. The specimen was peripheral blood. The receptors stem from a man aged 60 to 75 with active or convalescent COVID-19.

The chain is built from TRBV20-1 and TRBJ2-3, with D possibly being TRBD2 (7 bases). CDR1 and CDR2 (germline): DFQATT, SNEGSKA (reference sequence). The V end lost 3 bases, the J end lost 7 bases, and 17 bases lay between the germline ends. The CDR3 extends over 14 amino acids. The CDR3 loop reads CSASSGGAWNTQYF. In nucleotides, the CDR3 is TGCAGTGCTAGTAGTGGGGGGGCCTGGAATACGCAGTATTTT.

The chain recombines TRBV7-8 with TRBJ2-7; a possible D gene is TRBD1 (6 bases). This CDR3 spans 13 amino acids. The germline V gene has CDR1 SGHVS and CDR2 FQNEAQ. V was shortened by 5 bases and J by 3 bases, with 11 bases between the two germline ends. The CDR3 nucleotides are TGTGCCAGCAGCCCCTGGGGGCACTACGAGCAGTACTTC. It specifies CASSPWGHYEQYF.

The J gene is TRBJ2-7, the V gene TRBV15; D is perhaps TRBD2 (6 bases). Trimming left V 2 bases short and J 3 bases short, with 11 bases between. CDR1 and CDR2 (germline): LNHNV, YYDKDF (reference sequence). This CDR3 is 14 amino acids long. The CDR3 sequence: CATSRSLGGYEQYF. The CDR3 nucleotides read TGTGCCACCAGCAGATCCCTGGGGGGCTACGAGCAGTACTTC.

The chain has TRBV3-1 (or the pseudogene TRBV3-2) and TRBJ2-1, with 11 bases that match TRBD2. V was pared by 5 bases and J by 4 bases, with 7 bases of the junction left unmatched. The CDR3 sequence is 16 residues long. The germline V gene has CDR1 LGHDT and CDR2 YNNKEL (reference sequence). The CDR3 here is CASSALRLAGYNEQFF. The CDR3 region has the DNA TGTGCCAGCAGCGCGCTGAGACTAGCGGGATACAATGAGCAGTTCTTC.

The chain couples TRBV6-2 or TRBV6-3 to TRBJ1-2, with TRBD1 as a possible D gene (5 bases). The ends were cut back, 6 bases at V and 0 bases at J, with 14 bases in the middle. CDR3 length: 15 amino acids. The germline V gene has CDR1 MNHEY and CDR2 SVGEGT. This CDR3 is CASSTTRASNYGYTF. The CDR3 DNA sequence: TGTGCCAGCAGCACCACCAGGGCCTCTAACTATGGCTACACCTTC.